This T cell receptor beta chain comes out of a study of early T cells in non-severe SARS-CoV-2 infection (dated by TCRdb to about 2021). As for the study more broadly: TCR sequencing used bulk RNA from unsorted whole blood, so alpha and beta chains could not be paired.

Findings and caveats that apply to the study as a whole: VDJdb matching was skewed toward anti-spike CD8 responses and likely underestimated virus-specific expansions by missing private and CD4 specificities.

For this chain, trimming is 7 bases at the V end and 10 bases at the J end, and the number of junction bases without a gene match is 14. The CDR3 has 14 amino acids, counting the end cysteine and phenylalanine. The sequence is cut down to CDR3 DNA, 42 bases in frame from base 1. Set within a cohort of healthcare workers in London, UK, this nested case-control study involved weekly PCR testing of nasopharyngeal swabs along with blood sampling. Between 23 and 31 March 2020, the week of the UK lockdown, healthcare workers were enrolled and then followed up weekly for as long as 16 weeks. Libraries were prepared through 5' RACE. The sequencer was a NextSeq 500. Unique molecular identifiers were attached to individual cDNA molecules in the TCR library protocol so that sequencing error and PCR bias could be corrected. TCR alpha and beta chains were both sequenced, and the abundances of alpha and beta sequences in each sample were closely correlated with each other. From the authors' description of their analysis: Decombinator V4 was used to perform V gene, J gene and CDR3 annotation of TCR sequences. TCRs were defined as expanded if a significant change between any two time points was detected under a Poisson model with p below 0.0001. TCR abundances were normalised to the total number of TCRs sequenced per sample and were expressed as counts per million. TRAV1-2 paired with TRAJ12, TRAJ20 or TRAJ33 defined MAIT TCRs, while TRAV10 paired with TRAJ18 defined iNKT TCRs. VDJdb, accessed 1 November 2021, was searched for CMV, EBV and SARS-CoV-2 annotated TCRs, with TCRs annotated for multiple antigens excluded. TCRdb handled the public reads itself, with Q25 trimming in fastp and clone calling in MiXCR, and kept productive beta chains. Identical CDR3 protein sequences are pooled into one entry, listed with their most common genes and DNA. TCRdb, not the authors, supplied the V and J calls. This sample lists approximately 69,000 distinct CDR3 sequences; approximately 12% were detected once. The ten biggest clones cover approximately 6.4% of the sample.

There are many counts of this clonotype. There is no known antigen for this receptor. No much larger clone exists at a distance of one base, and base qualities are not known. The sample comprised whole blood. This sequence originates from an adult who was a healthcare worker with PCR-confirmed SARS-CoV-2 infection or an uninfected control (not recorded which). This receptor chain uses TRBV12-3 or TRBV12-4 and TRBJ1-1; a stretch of 8 junction bases matches TRBD1. The DNA sequence is given as TGTGCCAGCACCCCGGACAGGGTTGTTGGTAGAGCTTTCTTT. Translated, it reads CASTPDRVVGRAFF.